The rows below give T cell receptor beta chains drawn from one sample of a study of blood T cell repertoires in COVID-19. The assay was immunoSEQ multiplex PCR, and TCRdb's table has in-frame clones only and misses some. Among roughly 150,000 clones, around 75% were seen once, and the ten largest hold 11% to 15%. The sample was peripheral blood. The receptors stem from an elderly woman with acute or convalescent COVID-19. Both conserved end residues are part of each CDR3. A D gene is named only where the DNA matches it firmly. Size values are once, few and many counts, or a class for expanded clones, and some rows have none.

v_call	d_call	j_call	clone_size	cdr3_nt	cdr3_aa
TRBV12-3/TRBV12-4	-	TRBJ1-1	-	TGTGCCAGCAGTTTCACAGGGTACACTGAAGCTTTCTTT	CASSFTGYTEAFF
TRBV30	-	TRBJ1-2	-	TGTGCCTGGAGTGTAACGGGGAGGGCTCGGGGCTACACCTTC	CAWSVTGRARGYTF
TRBV6-5	-	TRBJ2-7	-	TGTGCCAGCTTCCGGGACACCAGCTCCTACGAGCAGTACTTC	CASFRDTSSYEQYF
TRBV21-1	-	TRBJ2-1	-	TGTGCCAGCAGCAAATGGGACAGGGACCTTAGGGATTCTTACAATGAGCAGTTCTTC	CASSKWDRDLRDSYNEQFF
TRBV5-7	-	TRBJ1-5	-	TGTGCCAGCAGCTTGGGTACAGGACGGTATTTCTATCAGCCCCAGCATTTT	CASSLGTGRYFYQPQHF
TRBV5-1	TRBD1	TRBJ2-5	once	TGCGCCAGCAGCTTGACCGTAGGGACAGCTTCCCAAGAGACCCAGTACTTC	CASSLTVGTASQETQYF
TRBV11-3	TRBD1	TRBJ1-2	-	TGTGCCAGCAGCCTTAGACAGGGCTCGAACTATGGCTACACCTTC	CASSLRQGSNYGYTF
TRBV11-2	TRBD1	TRBJ2-5	-	TGTGCCAGCAGCTTAGATCTTGGCAGGGGGCCAGAGACCCAGTACTTC	CASSLDLGRGPETQYF
TRBV15	-	TRBJ1-2	-	TGTGCCACCAGCTCCCGTAACTATGGCTACACCTTC	CATSSRNYGYTF
TRBV6-5	-	TRBJ1-3	-	TGTGCCAGCAGCTTGGGAAACACCATATATTTT	CASSLGNTIYF
TRBV5-5	TRBD1	TRBJ2-7	-	TGTGCCAGCAGCTTGGTACAGGGGGGCAACGAGCAGTACTTC	CASSLVQGGNEQYF
TRBV10-1	TRBD2	TRBJ2-3	-	TGCGCCAGCAGTGAGTGGGGACTAGCGGGGAACACAGATACGCAGTATTTT	CASSEWGLAGNTDTQYF
TRBV5-1	-	TRBJ2-7	-	TGCGCCAGCAGCTCTCAGGGGTCACCCTCCTACGAGCAGTACTTC	CASSSQGSPSYEQYF
TRBV28	-	TRBJ2-1	-	TGTGCCAGCAAGCGGATGGAGAGCTCCTACAATGAGCAGTTCTTC	CASKRMESSYNEQFF
TRBV5-1	-	TRBJ2-7	-	TGCGCCAGCAGCTTGGCCCAGGGCGGGGTAAGTCGCGAGCAGTACTTC	CASSLAQGGVSREQYF
TRBV7-2	TRBD2	TRBJ2-1	-	TGTGCCAGCACGCCGGGACTAGCGGGGGGGCTTCACAATGAGCAGTTCTTC	CASTPGLAGGLHNEQFF
TRBV7-3	-	TRBJ2-1	once	TGTGCCAGCAGCTTTTCCGGGCCCCCGGGGAATGAGCAGTTCTTC	CASSFSGPPGNEQFF
TRBV4-2	TRBD1	TRBJ2-7	-	TGTGCCAGCAGCCGAGCGACAGGGCACGAGCAGTACTTC	CASSRATGHEQYF
TRBV12-3/TRBV12-4	-	TRBJ1-5	-	TGTGCCAGCAGCGGCGGAAGCAATCAGCCCCAGCATTTT	CASSGGSNQPQHF
TRBV7-9	-	TRBJ2-5	-	TGTGCCAGCAGCTTAGGGTACGGGGGGCCGGAGACCCAGTACTTC	CASSLGYGGPETQYF
TRBV28	-	TRBJ1-2	few	TGTGCCAGCAGTTTATGGGGATTCGGGGACTATGGCTACACCTTC	CASSLWGFGDYGYTF
TRBV19	TRBD1	TRBJ1-5	-	TGTGCCAGTAGTATCAGGACAGGGGCTCAGCCCCAGCATTTT	CASSIRTGAQPQHF
TRBV2	-	TRBJ1-2	-	TGTGCCAGCATCGAGGACAGTAACTATGGCTACACCTTC	CASIEDSNYGYTF
TRBV5-1	TRBD1	TRBJ1-1	-	TGCGCCAGCATCTCCGGGACAGGGGGGACTGAAGCTTTCTTT	CASISGTGGTEAFF
TRBV19	-	TRBJ1-2	-	TGTGCCAGTAGTTGGGAGCACCTCTATGGCTACACCTTC	CASSWEHLYGYTF
TRBV28	-	TRBJ1-5	once	TGTGCCAGCAGTACAGGGAGAAGCAATCAGCCCCAGCATTTT	CASSTGRSNQPQHF
TRBV7-2	TRBD1	TRBJ2-2	few	TGTGCCAGCAGCCCGCGGCAGGGGGCGTTCACCGGGGAGCTGTTTTTT	CASSPRQGAFTGELFF
TRBV28	TRBD2	TRBJ2-7	-	TGTGCCAGCAGTCGTAAGACTAGCGGGAGGGCCAACGAGCAGTACTTC	CASSRKTSGRANEQYF
TRBV5-6	TRBD1	TRBJ1-6	once	TGTGCCAGCAGCTGGACAGGGACTCTCTCCTATAATTCACCCCTCCACTTT	CASSWTGTLSYNSPLHF
TRBV30	-	TRBJ2-7	-	TGTGCCTGTACTGGGGGGTCCTCCTACGAGCAGTACTTC	CACTGGSSYEQYF
TRBV6-5	TRBD2	TRBJ2-1	-	TGTGCCAGCAGGATAGCGGGAGGGAACGGTGAGCAGTTCTTC	CASRIAGGNGEQFF
TRBV19	TRBD2	TRBJ2-2	-	TGTGCCAGTAGTATTCGGGTCCTAGCGGGGGGCTTGAACACCGGGGAGCTGTTTTTT	CASSIRVLAGGLNTGELFF
TRBV5-4	TRBD2	TRBJ2-3	-	TGTGCCAGCAGCGACCCGGGACTAGCTACCACAGATACGCAGTATTTT	CASSDPGLATTDTQYF
TRBV5-1	-	TRBJ1-3	-	TGCGCCAGCAAGACAGAGGAGCTTTCTGGAAACACCATATATTTT	CASKTEELSGNTIYF
TRBV6-2/TRBV6-3	-	TRBJ2-3	-	TGTGCCAGCAGTTACAACAGGAGAAGCACAGATACGCAGTATTTT	CASSYNRRSTDTQYF
TRBV19	TRBD2	TRBJ2-7	once	TGTGCCAGTCGGTTTGCGGGGGGCTACGAGCAGTACTTC	CASRFAGGYEQYF
TRBV10-2	-	TRBJ1-4	-	TGCGCCAGCAGTGAGTCGGGGGCTAGCGAAAAACTGTTTTTT	CASSESGASEKLFF
TRBV27	-	TRBJ1-6	-	TGTGCCAGCAGTCTTACAGGGAGCGACTCACCCCTCCACTTT	CASSLTGSDSPLHF
TRBV4-2	-	TRBJ1-4	-	TGTGCCAGCAGCCAAGATCGAGGGGGAACTAATGAAAAACTGTTTTTT	CASSQDRGGTNEKLFF
TRBV9	TRBD1	TRBJ1-5	-	TGTGCCAGCAGCGTCTCGACAGGGTTAGGTCAGCCCCAGCATTTT	CASSVSTGLGQPQHF